This TCR beta chain was observed in a study of CD8 T cells in Susac syndrome (dated by TCRdb to 2018 to 2020). Background on the whole study: Repertoire sequencing was used to test whether CD8+ T cell activation and differentiation in Susac syndrome was antigen driven. CD8+ T cell repertoire clonality was compared between about a dozen healthy donors, some 14 Susac syndrome patients and about 15 multiple sclerosis patients.

High-throughput TCR beta sequencing profiled peripheral blood CD8+ and CD4+ T cells from healthy donors, Susac syndrome patients and multiple sclerosis patients. The multiple sclerosis controls were treatment-naive patients who had stable or active relapsing-remitting disease and met the revised McDonald criteria. Bulk CD8+ and CD4+ T cells were purified by magnetic negative isolation, whereas CD8+ TEMRA cells were enriched by FACS. Blood was drawn into EDTA tubes, processed within 24 hours, and PBMCs were isolated by density gradient centrifugation. PBMCs destined for TCR sequencing were cryopreserved in liquid nitrogen and later thawed in a 37 °C water bath. The sorted or isolated CD4+, CD8+ and CD8+ TEMRA cells had a purity of 90% or higher. On this clonotype: The antigen this receptor binds is unknown. Base quality data are lacking; no much larger clone is found one base away.

RNA was extracted using the RNeasy kit, and about 0.45 to 1 ug of the RNA was reverse transcribed with random hexamers. The immunoSEQ multiplex PCR assay, which covers 54 Vbeta and 13 Jbeta segments, was used to amplify TCR beta CDR3 regions. PCR amplification bias was corrected using a synthetic template baseline for primer optimization and computational correction. Per the authors' processing: Reads were annotated to V, D and J genes per IMGT and analyzed with immunoSEQ Analyzer, keeping only productive sequences. Clonality was computed as one minus Shannon entropy normalized by log2 of the number of productive unique sequences. For each patient and control, public and private clones were evaluated among the 100 most prevalent clones. Clones were defined as Susac-specific when absent from the healthy and MS cohorts, from 1052 published viral clones and from other ImmuneACCESS disease sequences. TCRdb's own reprocessing of the public reads used fastp at Q25 and MiXCR and kept productive beta chains. Each CDR3 protein appears once, grouped with its most common genes and DNA. For this entry, the V and J calls and clone size follow TCRdb and not the study's own pipeline. Counted in this sample were around 130,000 distinct CDR3 sequences; around 91% of them appeared once. About 0.23% of the sample is taken by the ten largest.

The research as a whole found: The number of individuals in the TCR sequencing and HLA analysis was acknowledged as relatively small.

CDR1 and CDR2, per the germline V gene, are MNHEY and SVGEGT. V lost 5 bases and J lost 2 bases; the stretch between them is 12 bases long. Taken from cysteine to phenylalanine, the CDR3 has 15 residues. CDR3 DNA only is kept here, 45 bases in frame from base 1. The sequence was obtained from a human donor with multiple sclerosis. Sequencing was performed on CD8+ T cells from PBMCs. The V and J genes are TRBV6-2 or TRBV6-3 and TRBJ2-2; TRBD2 is a weak D gene call, 6 bases matching. The sequenced DNA: TGTGCCAGCAGTACGGTTAGCGGTAACACCGGGGAGCTGTTTTTT. Its translation is CASSTVSGNTGELFF.